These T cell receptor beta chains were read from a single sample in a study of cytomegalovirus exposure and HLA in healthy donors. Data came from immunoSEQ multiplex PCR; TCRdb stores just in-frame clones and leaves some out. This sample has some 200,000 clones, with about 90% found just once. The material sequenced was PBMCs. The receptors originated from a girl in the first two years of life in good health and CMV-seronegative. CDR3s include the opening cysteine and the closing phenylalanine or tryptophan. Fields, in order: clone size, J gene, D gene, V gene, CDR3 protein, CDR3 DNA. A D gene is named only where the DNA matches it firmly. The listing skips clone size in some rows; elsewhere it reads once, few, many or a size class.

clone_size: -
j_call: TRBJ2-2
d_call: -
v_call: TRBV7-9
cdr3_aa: CASSLRTGRNTGELFF
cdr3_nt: TGTGCCAGCAGCTTAAGAACAGGGCGGAACACCGGGGAGCTGTTTTTT

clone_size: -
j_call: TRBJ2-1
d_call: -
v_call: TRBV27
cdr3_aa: CASSFSVFFNEQFF
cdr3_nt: TGTGCCAGCAGTTTTTCTGTCTTTTTCAATGAGCAGTTCTTC

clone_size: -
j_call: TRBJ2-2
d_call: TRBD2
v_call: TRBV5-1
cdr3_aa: CASRKASGGPEELFF
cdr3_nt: TGCGCCAGCAGAAAAGCTAGCGGGGGGCCCGAGGAGCTGTTTTTT

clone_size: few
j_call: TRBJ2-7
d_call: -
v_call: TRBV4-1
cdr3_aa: CASSQDLYEQYF
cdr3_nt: TGCGCCAGCAGCCAAGACCTATACGAGCAGTACTTC

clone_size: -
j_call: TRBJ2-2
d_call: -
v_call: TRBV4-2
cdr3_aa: CASSQEDTGTGELFF
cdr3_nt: TGTGCCAGCAGCCAAGAGGACACCGGTACCGGGGAGCTGTTTTTT

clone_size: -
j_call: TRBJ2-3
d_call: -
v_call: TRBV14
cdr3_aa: CASSQDLSGSGGTDTQYF
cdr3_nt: TGTGCCAGCAGCCAAGATCTTTCAGGGTCTGGCGGCACAGATACGCAGTATTTT

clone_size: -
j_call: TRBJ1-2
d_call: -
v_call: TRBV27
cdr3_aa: CASSNYNYGYTF
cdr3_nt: TGTGCCAGCAGTAACTATAACTATGGCTACACCTTC

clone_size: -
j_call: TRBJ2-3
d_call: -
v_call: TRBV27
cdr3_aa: CASSLWADTQYF
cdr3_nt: TGTGCCAGCAGTTTATGGGCCGATACGCAGTATTTT

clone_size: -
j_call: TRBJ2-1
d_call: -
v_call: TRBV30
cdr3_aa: CAWCPVGTEQFF
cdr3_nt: TGTGCCTGGTGCCCAGTTGGGACAGAGCAGTTCTTC

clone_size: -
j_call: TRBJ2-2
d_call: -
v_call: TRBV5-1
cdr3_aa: CASIAQGGLSGTGELFF
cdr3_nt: TGCGCCAGCATCGCTCAGGGGGGCCTATCTGGCACCGGGGAGCTGTTTTTT

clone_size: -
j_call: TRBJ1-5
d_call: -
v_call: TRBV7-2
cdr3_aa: CASKWTAYSNQPQHF
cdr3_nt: TGTGCCAGCAAGTGGACAGCGTATAGCAATCAGCCCCAGCATTTT

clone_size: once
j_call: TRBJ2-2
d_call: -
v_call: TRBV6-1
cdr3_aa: CASRPDTGELFF
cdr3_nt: TGTGCCAGCAGACCGGACACCGGGGAGCTGTTTTTT

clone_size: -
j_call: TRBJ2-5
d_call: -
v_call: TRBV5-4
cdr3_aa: CASGTGLVETQYF
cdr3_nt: TGTGCCAGCGGAACAGGGCTAGTAGAGACCCAGTACTTC

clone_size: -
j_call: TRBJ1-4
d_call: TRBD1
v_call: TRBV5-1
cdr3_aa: CASRDLGGASEKLFF
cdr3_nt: TGCGCCAGCAGAGACCTAGGGGGCGCGAGTGAAAAACTGTTTTTT

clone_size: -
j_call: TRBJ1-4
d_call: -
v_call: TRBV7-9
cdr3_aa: CASSLRTRQNEKLFF
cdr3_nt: TGTGCCAGCAGCTTAAGGACACGACAGAATGAAAAACTGTTTTTT

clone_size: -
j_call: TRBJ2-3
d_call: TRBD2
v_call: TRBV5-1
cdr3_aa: CASSLSAGVAGTDTQYF
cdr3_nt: TGCGCCAGCAGCTTGTCGGCGGGAGTCGCTGGCACAGATACGCAGTATTTT

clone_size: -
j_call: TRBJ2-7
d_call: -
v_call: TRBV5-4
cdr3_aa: CASSATLASSYEQYF
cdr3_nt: TGTGCCAGCAGCGCGACACTAGCTAGCTCCTACGAGCAGTACTTC

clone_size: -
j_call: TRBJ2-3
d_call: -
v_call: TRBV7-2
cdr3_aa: CASRQGGGADTQYF
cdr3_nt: TGTGCCAGCCGGCAGGGGGGAGGCGCAGATACGCAGTATTTT

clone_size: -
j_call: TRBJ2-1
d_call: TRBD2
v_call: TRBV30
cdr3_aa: CAWAKGLAVSSEQFF
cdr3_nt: TGTGCCTGGGCCAAGGGACTAGCTGTTTCCAGTGAGCAGTTCTTC

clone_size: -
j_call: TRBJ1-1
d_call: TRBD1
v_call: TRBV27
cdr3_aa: CASSENRGGTEAFF
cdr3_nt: TGTGCCAGCAGTGAGAACAGGGGGGGGACTGAAGCTTTCTTT

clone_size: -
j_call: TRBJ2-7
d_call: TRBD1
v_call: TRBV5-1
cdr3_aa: CASSATGGHYEQYF
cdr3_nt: TGCGCCAGCAGCGCGACAGGGGGTCACTACGAGCAGTACTTC

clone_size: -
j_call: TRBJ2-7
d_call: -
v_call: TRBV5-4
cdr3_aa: CASSKPGTSEQYF
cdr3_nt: TGTGCCAGCAGCAAGCCAGGGACTTCCGAGCAGTACTTC

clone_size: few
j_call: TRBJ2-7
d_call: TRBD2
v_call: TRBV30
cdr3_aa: CAWSLGTRGGYEQYF
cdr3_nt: TGTGCCTGGTCGCTTGGGACTAGGGGAGGGTACGAGCAGTACTTC

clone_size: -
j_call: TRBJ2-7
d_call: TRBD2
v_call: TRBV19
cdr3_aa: CASSIPAGTSRHEQYF
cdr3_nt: TGTGCCAGTAGTATCCCGGCCGGGACTAGCCGCCACGAGCAGTACTTC

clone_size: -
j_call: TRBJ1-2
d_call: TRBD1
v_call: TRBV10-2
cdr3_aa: CASSARLQGSGPGYTF
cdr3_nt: TGCGCCAGCAGTGCCCGGCTACAGGGGAGTGGGCCTGGCTACACCTTC

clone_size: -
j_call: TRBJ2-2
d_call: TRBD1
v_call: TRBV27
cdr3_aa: CASQSGAGQGFTGELFF
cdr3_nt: TGTGCCAGCCAATCTGGAGCGGGACAGGGTTTCACCGGGGAGCTGTTTTTT

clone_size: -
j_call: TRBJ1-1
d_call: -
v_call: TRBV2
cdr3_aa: CASSEALLGTLNTEAFF
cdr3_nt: TGTGCCAGCAGTGAAGCGCTTCTAGGGACTTTGAACACTGAAGCTTTCTTT

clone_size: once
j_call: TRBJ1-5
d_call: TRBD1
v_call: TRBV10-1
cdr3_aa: CASSEGDRQIVQPQHF
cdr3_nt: TGCGCCAGCAGTGAGGGGGACAGGCAAATCGTACAGCCCCAGCATTTT

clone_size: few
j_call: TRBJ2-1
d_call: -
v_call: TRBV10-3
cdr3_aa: CAISESNEQFF
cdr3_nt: TGTGCCATCAGTGAATCGAATGAGCAGTTCTTC

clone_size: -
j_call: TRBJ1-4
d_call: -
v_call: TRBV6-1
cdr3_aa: CASSVAGSNEKLFF
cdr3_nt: TGTGCCAGCAGTGTGGCAGGCTCTAATGAAAAACTGTTTTTT

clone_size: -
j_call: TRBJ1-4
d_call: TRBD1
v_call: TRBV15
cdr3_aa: CATSRDGTGRITNEKLFF
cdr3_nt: TGTGCCACCAGCAGAGATGGGACAGGGAGGATAACTAATGAAAAACTGTTTTTT

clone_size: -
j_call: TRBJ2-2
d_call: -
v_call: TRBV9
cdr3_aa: CASSATTGEGTGELFF
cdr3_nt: TGTGCCAGCAGCGCCACGACAGGGGAGGGAACCGGGGAGCTGTTTTTT

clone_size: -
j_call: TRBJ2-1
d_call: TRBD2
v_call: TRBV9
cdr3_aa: CASSATSGEYNEQFF
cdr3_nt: TGTGCCAGCAGCGCCACTAGCGGGGAATACAATGAGCAGTTCTTC

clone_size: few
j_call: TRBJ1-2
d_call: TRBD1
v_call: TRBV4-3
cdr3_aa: CASSQADRGEATF
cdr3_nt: TGCGCCAGCAGCCAAGCAGACAGGGGTGAAGCCACCTTC

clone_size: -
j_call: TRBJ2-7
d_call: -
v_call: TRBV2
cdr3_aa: CASSVRLITYEQYF
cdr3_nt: TGTGCCAGCAGTGTCCGACTGATCACCTACGAGCAGTACTTC

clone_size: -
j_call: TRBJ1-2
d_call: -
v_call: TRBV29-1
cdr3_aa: CSAYRFNGDYGYTF
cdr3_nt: TGCAGCGCCTACAGGTTCAACGGCGACTATGGCTACACCTTC

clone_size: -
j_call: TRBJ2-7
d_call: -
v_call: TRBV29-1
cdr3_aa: CSVEVGDSFYEQYF
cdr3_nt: TGCAGCGTTGAAGTAGGCGACAGTTTCTACGAGCAGTACTTC

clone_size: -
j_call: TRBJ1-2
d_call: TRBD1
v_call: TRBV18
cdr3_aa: CASSQGADGYTF
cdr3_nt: TGTGCCAGCTCACAGGGGGCGGATGGCTACACCTTC

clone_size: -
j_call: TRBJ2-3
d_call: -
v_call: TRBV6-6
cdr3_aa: CASRRGAEHTQYF
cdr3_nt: TGTGCCAGCAGACGGGGGGCGGAGCATACGCAGTATTTT

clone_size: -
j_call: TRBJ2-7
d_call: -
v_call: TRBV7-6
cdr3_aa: CASSLAGYEEQYF
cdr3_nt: TGTGCCAGCAGCTTAGCTGGTTATGAGGAGCAGTACTTC

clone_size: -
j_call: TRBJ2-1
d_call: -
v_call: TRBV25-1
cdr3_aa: CASSAPPGLPNNEQFF
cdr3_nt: TGTGCCAGCAGTGCTCCCCCGGGACTTCCCAACAATGAGCAGTTCTTC

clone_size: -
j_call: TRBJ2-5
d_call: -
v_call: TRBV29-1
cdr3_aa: CSSLGGAPETQYF
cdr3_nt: TGCAGCTCACTAGGAGGCGCCCCGGAGACCCAGTACTTC

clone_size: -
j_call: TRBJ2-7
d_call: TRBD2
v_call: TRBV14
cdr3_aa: CASSQASGITYEQYF
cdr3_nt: TGTGCCAGCAGCCAAGCTAGCGGGATCACCTACGAGCAGTACTTC